Listed below are T cell receptor beta chains from one sample, sequenced in a study of cytomegalovirus exposure and HLA in healthy donors. TCRdb's table, derived via immunoSEQ multiplex PCR, lists solely in-frame clones and lacks some. This sample yields under 120,000 clones, of which about three quarters are seen a single time; approximately 5.1% belongs to the top ten. The sequencing sample was made of PBMCs. Receptors originate from a female donor in good health and CMV-seropositive. Both conserved end residues are part of each CDR3. The order of the fields is V gene, D gene, clone size, J gene, CDR3 DNA, CDR3 protein. A D gene is named only where the DNA matches it firmly. Only some rows state a clone size, as once, few, many or a class for expanded clones.

>TRBV7-3|TRBD1|few|TRBJ1-1
TGTGCCAGCAGTAAAACAGGGGGCTCTGGCACTGAAGCTTTCTTT
CASSKTGGSGTEAFF
>TRBV5-6|.|few|TRBJ1-2
TGTGCCAGCAGCTTGGGGGCCTATGGCTACACCTTC
CASSLGAYGYTF
>TRBV6-1|.|.|TRBJ2-3
TGTGCCAGCAGTGGGGGGAGGAGAGATACGCAGTATTTT
CASSGGRRDTQYF
>TRBV4-1|.|once|TRBJ1-2
TGCGCCAGCAGCCAAGCCCCAGGGGAAGGCTATGGCTACACCTTC
CASSQAPGEGYGYTF
>TRBV5-1|.|.|TRBJ1-4
TGCGCCAGCAGCCCTAGTTCAACTAATGAAAAACTGTTTTTT
CASSPSSTNEKLFF
>TRBV5-1|.|once|TRBJ1-2
TGCGCCAGCAGCTTCCAGGGCCCCGGCTACACCTTC
CASSFQGPGYTF
>TRBV28|TRBD1|.|TRBJ1-1
TGTGCCAGCAGAGAACAGGGGTCGAACACTGAAGCTTTCTTT
CASREQGSNTEAFF
>TRBV2|TRBD1|.|TRBJ1-1
TGTGCCAGCCGTGGACAGGGGGTCGCTGAAGCTTTCTTT
CASRGQGVAEAFF
>TRBV27|TRBD2|few|TRBJ2-7
TGTGCCAGCAGGCCCCCGGGAGGGCGGGTCGAGCAGTACTTC
CASRPPGGRVEQYF
>TRBV2|.|few|TRBJ1-4
TGTGCCAGCAGTTGGACATTCGTTGCAACTAATGAAAAACTGTTTTTT
CASSWTFVATNEKLFF
>TRBV5-5|.|few|TRBJ1-6
TGTGCCAGCAGCCGGGGGGACTCCTATAATTCACCCCTCCACTTT
CASSRGDSYNSPLHF
>TRBV12-5|.|.|TRBJ2-2
TGTGCTAGTGGTTTGATGCCAGTTAACACCGGGGAGCTGTTTTTT
CASGLMPVNTGELFF
>TRBV6-5|TRBD2|.|TRBJ2-7
TGTGCCAGCAAGGCGGGGGGGAACTACGAGCAGTACTTC
CASKAGGNYEQYF
>TRBV6-1|TRBD1|.|TRBJ2-7
TGTGCCAGCAACGCCTTGCAGGGGGCCGCTTATGAGCAGTACTTC
CASNALQGAAYEQYF
>TRBV28|TRBD2|.|TRBJ2-7
TGTGCCAGCTCCCTTGATGGACTAGCCTACGAGCAGTACTTC
CASSLDGLAYEQYF
>TRBV11-2|TRBD2|.|TRBJ2-3
TGTGCCAGCAGCTTAGTCGTTTGGGGACTAGCGGGAGAAGGAGATACGCAGTATTTT
CASSLVVWGLAGEGDTQYF
>TRBV4-2|TRBD2|.|TRBJ2-7
TGTGCCAGCAGCCAAGAAGCCTGGCGGGGGGCCACCTACGAGCAGTACTTC
CASSQEAWRGATYEQYF
>TRBV6-1|.|.|TRBJ2-3
TGTGCCAGCAGACCACAGGGCAGCACAGATACGCAGTATTTT
CASRPQGSTDTQYF
>TRBV5-1|.|.|TRBJ2-1
TGCGCCAGCAGCTTGACGGGAGAAACCTACAATGAGCAGTTCTTC
CASSLTGETYNEQFF
>TRBV7-3|TRBD1|.|TRBJ2-3
TGTGCCAGCAGCTTAATCCCAGGGGGAACTACCTACACAGATACGCAGTATTTT
CASSLIPGGTTYTDTQYF
>TRBV5-1|.|.|TRBJ2-5
TGCGCCAGCAGCCCCCGGACACAACAAGAGACCCAGTACTTC
CASSPRTQQETQYF
>TRBV4-2|TRBD2|.|TRBJ2-5
TGTGCCAGCAGCCGAACGACTAGCGGGAGTACCCAAGAGACCCAGTACTTC
CASSRTTSGSTQETQYF
>TRBV14|.|.|TRBJ2-4
TGTGCCAGCAGCCAATGGGAGTCGGAAAACATTCAGTACTTC
CASSQWESENIQYF
>TRBV7-2|TRBD1|few|TRBJ2-3
TGTGCCAGCAGCTCCCGACAGGGGCCCACAGATACGCAGTATTTT
CASSSRQGPTDTQYF
>TRBV9|TRBD2|.|TRBJ2-1
TGTGCCAGCAGCGTAGGATCCGGGAGGGCCGGCAATGAGCAGTTCTTC
CASSVGSGRAGNEQFF
>TRBV2|TRBD2|.|TRBJ2-2
TGTGCCAGCAGTACGGGACTAGCGAACACCGGGGAGCTGTTTTTT
CASSTGLANTGELFF
>TRBV7-9|TRBD1|few|TRBJ1-2
TGTGCCAGCAGCCCGACAGGGGCGGGCTACACCTTC
CASSPTGAGYTF
>TRBV7-3|.|few|TRBJ1-4
TGTGCCAGCAGCTTAATCAATGTAAGCAGGGGAACTAATGAAAAACTGTTTTTT
CASSLINVSRGTNEKLFF
>TRBV7-3|.|.|TRBJ2-6
TGTGCCAGCAGCTCCGGACAATTATTGAACTCTGGGGCCAACGTCCTGACTTTC
CASSSGQLLNSGANVLTF
>TRBV5-4|.|once|TRBJ2-1
TGTGCCAGCAGCTTGGTGGGCCCGGTGAAGAATGAGCAGTTCTTC
CASSLVGPVKNEQFF
>TRBV4-2|TRBD1|.|TRBJ1-2
TGTGCCAGCAGCCAAGATACGGGACAGTCCTATGGCTACACCTTC
CASSQDTGQSYGYTF
>TRBV6-1|.|.|TRBJ2-5
TGTGCCAGCGAGAGACAGGGGAGGGGAGAGACCCAGTACTTC
CASERQGRGETQYF
>TRBV28|TRBD1|.|TRBJ1-2
TGTGCCACCTCCGAGGACAGGGGGGATGGCTACACCTTC
CATSEDRGDGYTF
>TRBV2|.|.|TRBJ1-2
TGTGCCAGCAGTGACGCAGGACAGAACTATGGCTACACCTTC
CASSDAGQNYGYTF
>TRBV2|.|.|TRBJ2-6
TGTGCCAGCGGAAGAAAACCGTATATCCGGGACATGAGCTCTGGGGCCAACGTCCTGACTTTC
CASGRKPYIRDMSSGANVLTF
>TRBV7-9|TRBD2|.|TRBJ2-1
TGTGCCAGCAGCTTACTAGCGGGAGATCGGTTCTTC
CASSLLAGDRFF
>TRBV5-1|.|.|TRBJ2-7
TGCGCCAGCAGCTTCCTGGGACAATCCTACGAGCAGTACTTC
CASSFLGQSYEQYF
>TRBV7-9|TRBD1|.|TRBJ2-7
TGTGCCAGCAGCTTAGTTCTCGTCCAGGGGGAGACCTACGAGCAGTACTTC
CASSLVLVQGETYEQYF
>TRBV6-1|.|few|TRBJ1-4
TGTGCCAGCAGCGTAGGCGGGGGTTGGGAAGAAAAACTGTTTTTT
CASSVGGGWEEKLFF
>TRBV7-2|TRBD1|.|TRBJ2-6
TGTGCCAGCAGCTCAACTTCAACAGGGGGCATACCTGGGGCCAACGTCCTGACTTTC
CASSSTSTGGIPGANVLTF
>TRBV7-8|TRBD1|.|TRBJ2-7
TGTGCCAGCAGCGCGGACAGGGGAGCCTACGAGCAGTACTTC
CASSADRGAYEQYF
>TRBV29-1|TRBD1|.|TRBJ1-2
TGCAGCGTTGGTAGTCGACAGGGGCCGTCCTATGGCTACACCTTC
CSVGSRQGPSYGYTF
>TRBV7-2|TRBD1|.|TRBJ2-1
TGTGCCAGCAGACGGGGACAGTCAAATCGCGATGAGCAGTTCTTC
CASRRGQSNRDEQFF
>TRBV30|TRBD2|few|TRBJ2-1
TGTGCCTGGAGGAGGACTAGCGGGAGCCACAATGAGCAGTTCTTC
CAWRRTSGSHNEQFF
>TRBV10-2|TRBD2|.|TRBJ2-1
TGCGCCAGCAGAGCAACTAGGACTAGCGGCCAAGGTGAGCAGTTCTTC
CASRATRTSGQGEQFF
>TRBV7-2|.|.|TRBJ1-5
TGTGCCAGCAGCTTAAGAGTTAATCAGCCCCAGCATTTT
CASSLRVNQPQHF
>TRBV30|TRBD2|.|TRBJ2-7
TGTGCCTGGAGTGTCCAGGGGGCAGCGGGAGGGCCTTCTTTC
CAWSVQGAAGGPSF
>TRBV5-1|.|.|TRBJ2-4
TGCGCCAGCAGACCGAACGGAGGTATGAACATTCAGTACTTC
CASRPNGGMNIQYF
>TRBV4-1|.|.|TRBJ2-7
TGCGCCAGCAGCCAAGGTAGCGGAGGCTACGAGCAGTACTTC
CASSQGSGGYEQYF
>TRBV27|.|.|TRBJ2-7
TGTGCCAGCAGTCCGGGCCAGGGATTTATCCACTACGAGCAGTACTTC
CASSPGQGFIHYEQYF
>TRBV19|TRBD1|few|TRBJ2-7
TGTGCCAGTAGGACCATAGGGGGCGCGGGCGAGCAGTACTTC
CASRTIGGAGEQYF
>TRBV5-1|TRBD1|.|TRBJ2-4
TGCGCCAGCAGCACCGGGACAGGGGGCCCGGACATTCAGTACTTC
CASSTGTGGPDIQYF
>TRBV14|TRBD1|.|TRBJ1-2
TGTGCCAGCAGCCAAGAAAGGACAGGGAGGGTCAATGGCTACACCTTC
CASSQERTGRVNGYTF
>TRBV5-1|.|.|TRBJ2-5
TGCGCCAGCAGCTGGGGTCGGGGGGCTGGTAGCGGAGGAACGCAAGAGACCCAGTACTTC
CASSWGRGAGSGGTQETQYF